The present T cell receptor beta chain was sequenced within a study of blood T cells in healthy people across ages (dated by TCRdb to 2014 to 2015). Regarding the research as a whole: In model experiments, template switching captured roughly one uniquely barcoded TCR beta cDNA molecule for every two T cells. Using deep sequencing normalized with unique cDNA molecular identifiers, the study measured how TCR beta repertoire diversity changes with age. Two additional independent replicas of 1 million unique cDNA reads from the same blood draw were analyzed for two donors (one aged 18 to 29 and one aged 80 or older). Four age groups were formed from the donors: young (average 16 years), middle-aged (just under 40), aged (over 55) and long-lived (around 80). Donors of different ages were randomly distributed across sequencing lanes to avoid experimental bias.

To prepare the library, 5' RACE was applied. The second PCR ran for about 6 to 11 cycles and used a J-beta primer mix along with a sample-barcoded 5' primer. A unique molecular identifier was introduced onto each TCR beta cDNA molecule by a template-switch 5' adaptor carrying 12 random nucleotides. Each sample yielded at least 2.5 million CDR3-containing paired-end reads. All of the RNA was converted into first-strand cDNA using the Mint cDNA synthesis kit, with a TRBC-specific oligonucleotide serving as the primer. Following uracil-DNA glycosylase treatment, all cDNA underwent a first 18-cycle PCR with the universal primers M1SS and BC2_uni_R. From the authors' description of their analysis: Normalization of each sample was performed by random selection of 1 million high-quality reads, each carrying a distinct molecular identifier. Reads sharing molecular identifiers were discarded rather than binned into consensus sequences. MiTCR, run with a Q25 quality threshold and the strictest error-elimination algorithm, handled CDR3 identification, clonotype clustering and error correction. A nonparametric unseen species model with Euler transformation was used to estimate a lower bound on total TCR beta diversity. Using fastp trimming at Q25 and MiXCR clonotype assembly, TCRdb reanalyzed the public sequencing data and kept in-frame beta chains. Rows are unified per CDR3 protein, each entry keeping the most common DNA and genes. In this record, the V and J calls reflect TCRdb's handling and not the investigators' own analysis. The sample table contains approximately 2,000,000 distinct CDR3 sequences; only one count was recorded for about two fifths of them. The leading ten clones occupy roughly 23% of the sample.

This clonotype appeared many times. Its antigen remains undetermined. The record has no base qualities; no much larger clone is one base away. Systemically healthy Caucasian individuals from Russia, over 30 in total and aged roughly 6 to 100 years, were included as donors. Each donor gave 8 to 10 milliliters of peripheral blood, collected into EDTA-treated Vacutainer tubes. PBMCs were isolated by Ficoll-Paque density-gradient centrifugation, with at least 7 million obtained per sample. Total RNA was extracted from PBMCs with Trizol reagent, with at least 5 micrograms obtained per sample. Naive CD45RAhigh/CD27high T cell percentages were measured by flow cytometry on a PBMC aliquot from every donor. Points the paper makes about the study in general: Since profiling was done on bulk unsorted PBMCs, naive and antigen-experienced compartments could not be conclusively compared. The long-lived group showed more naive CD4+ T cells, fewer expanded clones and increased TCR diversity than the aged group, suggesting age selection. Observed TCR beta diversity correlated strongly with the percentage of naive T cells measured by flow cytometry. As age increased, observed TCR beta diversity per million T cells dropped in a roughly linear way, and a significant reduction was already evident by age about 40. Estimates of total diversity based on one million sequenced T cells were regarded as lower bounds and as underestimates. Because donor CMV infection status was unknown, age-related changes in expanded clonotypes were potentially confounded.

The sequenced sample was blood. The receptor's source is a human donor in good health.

The nucleotide sequence is TGCAGTGCTAGACGGGGACAGGGGGCGGGTGGACAGCCCCAGCATTTT. The translation is CSARRGQGAGGQPQHF. The receptor chain draws on TRBV20-1 and TRBJ1-5, with TRBD1 identical over 12 junction bases. CDR1 and CDR2 were assigned from the germline V gene (reference sequence) as DFQATT and SNEGSKA. The CDR3 numbers 16 residues from cysteine through phenylalanine. CDR3 DNA only is kept here, 48 bases in frame from base 1. The germline V and J ends show losses of 2 bases and 7 bases respectively, and no gene match explains 9 bases of the junction.